Here is one T cell receptor beta chain with its context. What it binds is unknown. The record originates from a study of blood T cells in healthy people across ages. The study's findings and limits: Any changes in expanded clonotypes were possibly confounded, as donor CMV status remained unknown.

A sample-barcoded 5' primer and a J-beta primer mix were used in a second PCR of about 7 to 12 cycles. TCRdb re-called the 5' RACE reads through MiXCR, storing one row per CDR3 protein. This sample has around 1,000,000 distinct CDR3 sequences; roughly a quarter occur once, and the top ten carry 0.65% to 0.95%. Germline lookup yields CDR1 SGDLS and CDR2 YYNGEE. The CDR3 runs to 15 residues. V dropped 1 base and J dropped 2; count of bases not matched to a gene: 4. These data were also reused for a study on T cells of mothers and their children. From that study: All extracted RNA went into cDNA synthesis, approximately 1.5 ug per 15 ul. Reads recorded for TCR beta CDR3 numbered over 10 million per mother and several million per child.

Sequenced material: blood. This clonotype was sampled from a girl aged 2-10 years in good health. J is TRBJ2-5 and V is TRBV9; the match to TRBD1 covers 8 bases. The CDR3 protein is CASSVTGGRQETQYF. In DNA form, the CDR3 reads TGTGCCAGCAGCGTAACAGGGGGAAGGCAAGAGACCCAGTACTTC. Complete variable domain (other parts from reference TRBV9 and TRBJ2-5): DSGVTQTPKHLITATGQRVTLRCSPRSGDLSVYWYQQSLDQGLQFLIQYYNGEERAKGNILERFSAQQFPDLHSELNLSSLELGDSALYFCASSVTGGRQETQYFGPGTRLLVL.